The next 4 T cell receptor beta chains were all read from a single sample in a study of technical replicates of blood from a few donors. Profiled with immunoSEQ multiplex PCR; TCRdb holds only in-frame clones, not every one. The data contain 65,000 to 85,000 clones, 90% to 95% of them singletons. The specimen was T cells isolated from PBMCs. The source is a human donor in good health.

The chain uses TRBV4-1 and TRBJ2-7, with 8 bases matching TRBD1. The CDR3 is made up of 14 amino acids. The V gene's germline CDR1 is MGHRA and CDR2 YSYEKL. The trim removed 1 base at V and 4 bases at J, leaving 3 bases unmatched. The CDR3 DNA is TGCGCCAGCAGCCAAGGGCAGGGGGCTTACGAGCAGTACTTC. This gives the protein CASSQGQGAYEQYF.

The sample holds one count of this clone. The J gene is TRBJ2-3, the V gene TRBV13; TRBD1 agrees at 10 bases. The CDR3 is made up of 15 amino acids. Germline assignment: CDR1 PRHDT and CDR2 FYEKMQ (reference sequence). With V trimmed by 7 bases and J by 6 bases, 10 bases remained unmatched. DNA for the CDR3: TGTGCCAGCACCCTCTGGACAGGGGGAATTGATACGCAGTATTTT. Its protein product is CASTLWTGGIDTQYF.

Written as DNA, the CDR3 is TGTGCCAGCAGCCGCCTAGCGGGGAGCTCCTACAATGAGCAGTTCTTC. It codes for CASSRLAGSSYNEQFF. The chain couples TRBV11-2 to TRBJ2-1; TRBD2 matches at 9 bases. Germline V gives CDR1 SGHAT, CDR2 FQNNGV. Trimming removed 5 bases from V and 0 bases from J; junction bases left unmatched: 5. The CDR3 length is 16 residues.

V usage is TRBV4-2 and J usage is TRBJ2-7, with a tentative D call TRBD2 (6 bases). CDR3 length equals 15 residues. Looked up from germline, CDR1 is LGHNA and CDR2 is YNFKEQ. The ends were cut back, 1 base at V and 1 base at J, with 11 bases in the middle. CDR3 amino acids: CASSQGPGLSYEQYF. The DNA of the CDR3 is TGTGCCAGCAGCCAAGGACCGGGACTGTCCTACGAGCAGTACTTC.